This TCR beta chain was captured in a study of Graves' ophthalmopathy and Graves' hyperthyroidism. Study findings and constraints: Most expanded clonotypes in thyroid above 0.001 frequency also showed up in blood.

Germline loops: CDR1 SGHTA, CDR2 FQGNSA. Trimming shortened V by 5 bases and J by 6 bases, and 14 bases separated the two germline ends. This CDR3 is 13 amino acids long. Ophthalmopathy donors were characterized by moderate-to-severe activity, CAS of at least 3, NOSPECS of at least 4, and duration under 3 months. Enrollment excluded any patients with other autoimmune diseases, uncontrolled infections, pregnancy or lactation. As for this clonotype: Its specificity is unknown.

Investigators amplified TCR beta CDR3 regions from RNA transcripts. HTBI primers were used in a first-round RT-PCR, which preceded a second-round multiplex PCR. TCRdb passed the multiplex PCR reads through MiXCR, listing each CDR3 protein once. Among some 200,000 distinct CDR3 sequences, over 25% were seen once, and the ten largest hold 9.1%. The chain has TRBV7-2 and TRBJ2-7, with TRBD2 as a possible D gene (6 bases). The sequenced sample consisted of peripheral blood. The clonotype was recovered from a man aged 50 to 59 with Graves' ophthalmopathy. Here the CDR3 reads CASSQRAEGEQYF. DNA of the CDR3: TGTGCCAGCAGCCAACGAGCGGAGGGCGAGCAGTACTTC.